The 21 T cell receptor beta chains in this list originate from one sample, sequenced in a study of blood T cell repertoires in COVID-19. The protocol was immunoSEQ multiplex PCR, while the TCRdb copy is restricted to in-frame clones and leaves out a portion. This table has approximately 500,000 clones, 85% to 90% appearing once. The sequencing sample was made of peripheral blood. These receptors came from a woman between 50 and 59 years old with COVID-19, enrolled during active disease.

The chain carries TRBV12-3 or TRBV12-4 and TRBJ1-2, with TRBD1 matching 7 bases. V trimming: 6 bases; J trimming: 7 bases; junction bases outside the gene matches: 5. The CDR3 is 12 residues long. The CDR3 protein is CASSRQGSGYTF. In DNA, the CDR3 is TGTGCCAGCAGCCGACAGGGATCTGGCTACACCTTC.

Here the CDR3 reads CASSLLPGNTIYF. The CDR3 nucleotides are TGTGCCAGCAGTCTCCTTCCTGGAAACACCATATATTTT. The chain is built from TRBV6-5 and TRBJ1-3; no clear D. The CDR3 loop spans 13 amino acids. Trimming pared 5 bases from V and 2 bases from J, leaving 7 bases between. Germline V gives CDR1 MNHEY, CDR2 SVGAGI.

This CDR3 is CASSTRTASTDTQYF. In DNA form, the CDR3 reads TGTGCCAGCAGCACCCGGACAGCTAGCACAGATACGCAGTATTTT. V gene TRBV11-2 combines with J gene TRBJ2-3, with D perhaps TRBD1 (6 bases). The CDR3 covers 15 residues. With 5 bases removed from V and 0 bases from J, the gap between germline ends came to 12 bases. Germline V lookup: CDR1 SGHAT, CDR2 FQNNGV.

The V call is TRBV5-1, the J call TRBJ1-5, with a weak D call TRBD1 (5 bases). Trimming cost V 4 bases and J 9 bases, with 14 bases left between them. The CDR3 is 13 residues long. Germline V lookup: CDR1 SGHRS, CDR2 YFSETQ. The DNA for the CDR3 is TGCGCCAGCAGCCAGGGCGCCGGGGGGCCCCAGCATTTT. It yields the protein CASSQGAGGPQHF.

The rearrangement uses TRBV18 and TRBJ1-2; D unclear. The CDR3 consists of 16 residues. Trimming pared 2 bases from V and 0 bases from J, leaving 13 bases between. CDR1 is KGHSH, CDR2 LQKENI, per germline. CDR3 in DNA: TGTGCCAGCTCACCAAAGAGCCGGGGAGCTAACTATGGCTACACCTTC. Translating gives CASSPKSRGANYGYTF. The full variable domain, rest sourced from reference TRBV18 and TRBJ1-2, is NAGVMQNPRHLVRRRGQEARLRCSPMKGHSHVYWYRQLPEEGLKFMVYLQKENIIDESGMPKERFSAEFPKEGPSILRIQQVVRGDSAAYFCASSPKSRGANYGYTFGSGTRLTVV.

Details on this clone: Other DNA sequences in this sample translate to the same CDR3. V gene TRBV28 combines with J gene TRBJ1-2, with TRBD1 matching over 12 bases. The length of the CDR3 is 15 residues. Germline CDR1 MDHEN, CDR2 SYDVKM. The trim removed 2 bases at V and 7 bases at J, leaving 5 bases unmatched. The CDR3 nucleotides are TGTGCCAGCAGTTTAGGGACAGGGGGCATTGGTGGCTACACCTTC. This gives the protein CASSLGTGGIGGYTF.

The CDR3 DNA sequence: TGTGCCTGGAGGGGAGGGATCGAGGGGTACACCTTC. Amino acid sequence: CAWRGGIEGYTF. The rearrangement links TRBV30 to TRBJ1-2, with D tentatively TRBD1 (5 bases). V was cut by 3 bases and J by 11 bases, with 16 bases left in between. The length of the CDR3 is 12 residues. Germline CDR1 reads GTSNPN; CDR2 reads SVGIG (reference sequence).

As concerns this clone: Germline is not matched at one junction end, which may reflect a read error. The chain is built from TRBV6-4 and TRBJ2-3, with 8 bases matching TRBD1. The CDR3 covers 14 residues. CDR1 MRHNA and CDR2 SNTAGT come from the germline V gene. The CDR3 region has the DNA TGTGCCAGCAGTTACTCCTCACAGGGGGGTAAGCAGTATTTT. It specifies CASSYSSQGGKQYF.

V gene TRBV29-1 combines with J gene TRBJ1-2, with D perhaps TRBD1 (5 bases). There are 13 residues in the CDR3. Germline V gene lookup returns CDR1 SQVTM and CDR2 ANQGSEA. Trimming took off 1 base at V and 6 bases at J, with 12 bases between the two ends. The CDR3 coding sequence is TGCAGCGTTGAAGTGAAGTGGGGCCATGGCTACACCTTC. Translation gives CSVEVKWGHGYTF.

The gene calls are TRBV7-3 and TRBJ2-5; TRBD1 agrees at 8 bases. The ends lost 2 bases at V and 3 bases at J; junction bases unmatched: 8. Germline CDR1 is SGHTA and CDR2 is FQGTGA. The CDR3 loop spans 16 amino acids. The CDR3 here is CASSLQQGAFEETQYF. The DNA for the CDR3 is TGTGCCAGCAGCTTACAGCAGGGGGCGTTTGAAGAGACCCAGTACTTC.

This chain connects TRBV12-3 or TRBV12-4 to TRBJ2-2; 7 nucleotides align to TRBD1. Germline trimming cut 6 bases from V and 7 bases from J; bases unmatched to any gene: 2. This CDR3 contains 12 residues. The CDR3 spells CASSRDSGELFF. For the CDR3, the DNA is TGTGCCAGCAGCCGGGACAGCGGGGAGCTGTTTTTT.

V usage is TRBV9 and J usage is TRBJ2-1; no firm D call. Germline assignment: CDR1 SGDLS and CDR2 YYNGEE. The CDR3 consists of 14 residues. V was clipped by 4 bases and J by 6 bases, with 14 bases between them. The CDR3 bases are TGTGCCAGCAGCCCCCTCGGGTTGAGCAATGAGCAGTTCTTC. As protein: CASSPLGLSNEQFF.

The rearrangement joins TRBV21-1 to TRBJ1-4; the table names TRBD1, a call not compared with the DNA. TRBV21-1 is a listed pseudogene. The CDR3 runs to 15 residues. The CDR3 bases are TGTGCCAGCAGCAAAGCTCAGGGGGCACGTGAAAAACTGTTTTTT. Amino acids: CASSKAQGAREKLFF.

This clone was found a few times. J is TRBJ1-6 and V is TRBV4-2, with TRBD1 as a possible D gene (5 bases). Germline V gene lookup returns CDR1 LGHNA and CDR2 YNFKEQ. The CDR3 consists of 15 residues. V lost 0 bases and J 7 bases, leaving 10 bases between the germline ends. The CDR3 DNA sequence: TGTGCCAGCAGCCAAGACGGGACTGAAAATTCACCCCTCCACTTT. Protein product: CASSQDGTENSPLHF.

The rearrangement links TRBV15 to TRBJ2-1; TRBD1 is a possible D gene (6 bases). The V gene lost 0 bases and the J gene lost 4 bases, with 10 bases spanning the gap. This CDR3 is 15 amino acids long. Germline CDR1 and CDR2: LNHNV and YYDKDF (reference sequence). The CDR3 sequence is CATSREQGPYNEQFF. The CDR3 DNA reads TGTGCCACCAGCAGAGAACAGGGTCCTTACAATGAGCAGTTCTTC.

CDR3 in amino acids: CASSYLTEAFF. The CDR3 nucleotides are TGTGCCAGCAGTTATCTCACTGAAGCTTTCTTT. The genes are TRBV6-5 and TRBJ1-1; no reliable D call. This CDR3 has 11 amino acids. The V end lost 3 bases, the J end lost 4 bases, and 3 bases lay between the germline ends. From germline, CDR1 is MNHEY and CDR2 SVGAGI.

This chain uses TRBV19 with TRBJ1-1; the D gene is possibly TRBD1 (5 bases). Looked up from germline, CDR1 is LNHDA and CDR2 is SQIVND (reference sequence). Trimming removed 5 bases at V and 1 base at J, with 23 bases between. The CDR3 length is 18 residues. CDR3 sequence: CASSRLTMGTASNTEAFF. In DNA form, the CDR3 reads TGTGCCAGTAGTCGACTTACAATGGGGACTGCTTCGAACACTGAAGCTTTCTTT.

This sequence joins TRBV2 and TRBJ1-6; possibly TRBD1 for D (6 bases). The V end lost 8 bases, the J end lost 10 bases, and 27 bases lay between the germline ends. CDR3 length: 17 residues. The germline gives CDR1 SNHLY, CDR2 FYNNEI. CDR3 region: CASLHPSNRVAGSPLHF. The CDR3 coding sequence is TGTGCCAGCCTTCATCCATCCAACAGGGTGGCAGGGTCACCCCTCCACTTT.

The chain uses TRBV4-1 and TRBJ1-6; 7 nucleotides line up with TRBD1. CDR1 is MGHRA and CDR2 is YSYEKL in the germline V gene. Trimming cost V 3 bases and J 6 bases; bases outside gene matches: 14. The CDR3 consists of 18 residues. CDR3 nucleotide sequence: TGCGCCAGCAGCCAGGCCCCCCGAGGGGGCAAGGGTAATTCACCCCTCCACTTT. Translation gives CASSQAPRGGKGNSPLHF.

The chain is built from TRBV7-2 and TRBJ2-1; TRBD1 agrees at 8 bases. The CDR3 covers 14 residues. J was trimmed by 7 bases and V by 2 bases; bases with no gene match: 4. Germline CDR1 reads SGHTA; CDR2 reads FQGNSA. DNA of the CDR3: TGTGCCAGCAGCTTAAGGCAGGGGGCGAATGAGCAGTTCTTC. Translated, it gives CASSLRQGANEQFF.

The chain couples TRBV7-9 to TRBJ2-3; D is uncertain. The germline V and J ends were trimmed by 5 bases and 3 bases, with 12 bases remaining between them. CDR1 SEHNR and CDR2 FQNEAQ come from the germline V gene (reference sequence). This CDR3 region has 14 residues. The CDR3 is CASSRPGGTDTQYF. The CDR3, as DNA: TGTGCCAGCAGCCGTCCCGGCGGAACAGATACGCAGTATTTT. Full variable domain (remainder filled in from reference TRBV7-9 and TRBJ2-3): DTGVSQNPRHKITKRGQNVTFRCDPISEHNRLYWYRQTLGQGPEFLTYFQNEAQLEKSRLLSDRFSAERPKGSFSTLEIQRTEQGDSAMYLCASSRPGGTDTQYFGPGTRLTVL.